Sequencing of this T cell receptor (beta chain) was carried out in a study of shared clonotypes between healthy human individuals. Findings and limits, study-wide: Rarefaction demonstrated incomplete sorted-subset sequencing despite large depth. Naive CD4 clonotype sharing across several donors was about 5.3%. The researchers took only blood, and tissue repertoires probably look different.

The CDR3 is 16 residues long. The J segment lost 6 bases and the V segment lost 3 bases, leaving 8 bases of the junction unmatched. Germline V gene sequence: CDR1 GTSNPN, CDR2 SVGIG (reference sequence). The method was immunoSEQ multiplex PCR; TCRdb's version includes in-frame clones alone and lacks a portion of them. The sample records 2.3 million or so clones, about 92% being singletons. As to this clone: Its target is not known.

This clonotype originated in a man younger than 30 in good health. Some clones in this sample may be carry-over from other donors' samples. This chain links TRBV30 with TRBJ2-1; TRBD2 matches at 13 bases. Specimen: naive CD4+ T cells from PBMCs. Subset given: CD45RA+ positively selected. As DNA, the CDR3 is TGTGCCTGGAGCGCCATGGGACTAGCGGGGAGCAATGAGCAGTTCTTC. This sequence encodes CAWSAMGLAGSNEQFF.